This T cell receptor (beta chain) originates from a study of T cells after yellow fever vaccination. They built TCR cDNA with 5'RACE template switching, a step that put in a universal primer site and UMIs. TCRdb independently ran MiXCR on the 5' RACE reads; one entry per CDR3 protein. Altogether approximately 300,000 distinct CDR3 sequences are present, about 6.9% being singletons, with the ten largest covering 15% to 20%. Regarding the study as a whole: The booster saw the reappearance of most primary-vaccination clones (approximately 97% CD4, about 88% CD8). Peaking on day 5 versus 15, the secondary response was faster but weaker. Contamination by abundant bulk-population clonotypes could be present in FACS-sorted repertoires.

Trimming removed 8 bases at V and 8 bases at J, with 16 bases between. In germline, CDR1 is SNHLY, CDR2 FYNNEI. CDR3 length: 13 residues. Notes on this clonotype: Its matching antigen is unknown.

The rearrangement links TRBV2 to TRBJ2-1, with D perhaps TRBD1 or TRBD2 (5 bases each). Material: PBMCs, obtained approximately 40 days after the first yellow fever vaccination. The receptor comes from a man between 18 and 35 years old who received the YFV17D yellow fever vaccine. CDR3 sequence reads: CASLRGRVDEQFF. The CDR3 DNA sequence: TGTGCCAGCCTTCGGGGCCGGGTCGATGAGCAGTTCTTC.